This T cell receptor (beta chain) was identified in a study of blood T cells in healthy people across ages. The length of the CDR3 is 14 residues. V gave up 0 bases and J gave up 4 bases; unmatched junction bases: 3. Germline CDR1 reads DFQATT; CDR2 reads SNEGSKA (reference sequence). Samples had at least 7 million PBMCs isolated from them. For the second PCR, which ran for 7 to 11 cycles, a sample-barcoded 5' primer and a J-beta primer mix were used. MiXCR was run by TCRdb on the 5' RACE reads, yielding one entry per CDR3 protein. The sample contains roughly 800,000 distinct CDR3 sequences, over 45% of which appear only once. About this clonotype itself: Its antigen is still unknown.

Study-level points and caveats: Diversity was estimated from one million T cells, and these estimates were considered underestimates. A roughly linear fall in TCR beta diversity per million T cells was seen with increasing age.

The sequencing sample was made of blood. The chain links TRBV20-1 to TRBJ1-5; 7 bases are shared with TRBD1. This sequence was found in a man in his thirties or forties in good health. This CDR3 reads CSARDYRGNQPQHF. For the CDR3, the DNA is TGCAGTGCTAGAGACTACAGGGGAAATCAGCCCCAGCATTTT.